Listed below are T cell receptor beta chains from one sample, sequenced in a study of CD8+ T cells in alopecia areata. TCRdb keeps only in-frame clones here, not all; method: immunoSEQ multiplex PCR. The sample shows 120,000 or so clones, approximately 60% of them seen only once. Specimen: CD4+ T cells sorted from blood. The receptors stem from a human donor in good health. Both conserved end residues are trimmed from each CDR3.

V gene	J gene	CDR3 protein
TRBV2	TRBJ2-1	ASSEEAGGSYNEQF
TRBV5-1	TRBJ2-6	ASSLQSLGSSGANVLT
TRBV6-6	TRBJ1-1	ASSYSRQGNTEAF
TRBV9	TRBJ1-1	ASSVDDKPQAF
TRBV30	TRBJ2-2	ASGTESNTGELF
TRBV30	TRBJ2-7	AWIETGGHEQY
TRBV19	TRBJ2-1	ASSFLSGGVNEQF
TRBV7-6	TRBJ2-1	ASSLGASGSSYNEQF
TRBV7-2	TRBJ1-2	ASSLRGNYGYT
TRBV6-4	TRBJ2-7	ASSHGGQGSYEQY
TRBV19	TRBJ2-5	ASSGLADGETQY
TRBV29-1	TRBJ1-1	SVEPEAF
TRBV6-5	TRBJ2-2	ASSRGAGELF
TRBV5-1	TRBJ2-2	ASSPGTGNTGELF
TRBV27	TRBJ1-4	ASSLTGTSREKLF
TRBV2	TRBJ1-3	ASGRHGNTIY
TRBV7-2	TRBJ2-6	ASSPGGNVLT
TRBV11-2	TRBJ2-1	ASRGLAGGLGDEQF
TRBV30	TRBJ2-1	AWRGQRGPGEQF
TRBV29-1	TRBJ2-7	SVEKGAYEQY
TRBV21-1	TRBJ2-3	ASSTPDRGSTDTQY
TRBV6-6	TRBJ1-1	ASSYGDRRNTEAF
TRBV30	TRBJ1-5	AWSVALRGHQPQH
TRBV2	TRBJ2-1	ASRGSGGASNEQF
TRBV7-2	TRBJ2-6	ASSPKGTGVTGANVLT